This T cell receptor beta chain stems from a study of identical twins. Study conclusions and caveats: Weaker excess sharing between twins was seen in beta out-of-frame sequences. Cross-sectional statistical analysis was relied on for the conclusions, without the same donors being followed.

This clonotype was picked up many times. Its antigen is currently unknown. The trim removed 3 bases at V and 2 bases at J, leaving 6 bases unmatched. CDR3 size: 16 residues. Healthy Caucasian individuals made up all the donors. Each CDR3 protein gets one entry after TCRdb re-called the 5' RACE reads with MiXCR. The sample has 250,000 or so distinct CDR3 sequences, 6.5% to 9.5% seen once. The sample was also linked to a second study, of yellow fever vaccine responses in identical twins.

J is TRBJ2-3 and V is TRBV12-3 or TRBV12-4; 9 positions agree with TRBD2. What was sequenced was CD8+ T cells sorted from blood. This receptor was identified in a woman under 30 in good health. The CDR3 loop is CASSFRLAGTTDTQYF. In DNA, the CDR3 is TGTGCCAGCAGTTTTCGCCTAGCGGGAACCACAGATACGCAGTATTTT.